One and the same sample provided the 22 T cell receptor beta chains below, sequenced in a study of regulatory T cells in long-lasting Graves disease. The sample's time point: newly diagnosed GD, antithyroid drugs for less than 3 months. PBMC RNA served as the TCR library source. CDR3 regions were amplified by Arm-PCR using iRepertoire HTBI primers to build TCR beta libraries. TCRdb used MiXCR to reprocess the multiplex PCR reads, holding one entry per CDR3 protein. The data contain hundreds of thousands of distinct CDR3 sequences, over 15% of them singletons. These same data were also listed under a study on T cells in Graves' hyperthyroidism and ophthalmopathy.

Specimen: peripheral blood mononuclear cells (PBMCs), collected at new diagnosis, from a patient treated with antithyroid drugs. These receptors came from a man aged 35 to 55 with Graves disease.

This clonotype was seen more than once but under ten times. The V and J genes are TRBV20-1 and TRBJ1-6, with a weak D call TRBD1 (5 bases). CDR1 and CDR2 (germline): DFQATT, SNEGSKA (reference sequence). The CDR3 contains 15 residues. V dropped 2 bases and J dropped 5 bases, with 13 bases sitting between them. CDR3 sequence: CSARRPGRHNSPLHF. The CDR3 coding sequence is TGCAGTGCTAGACGTCCGGGACGGCATAATTCACCCCTCCACTTT.

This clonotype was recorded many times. In DNA form, the CDR3 reads TGTGCCAGCAGAGCTAGCGGGGCCCTCACAGATACGCAGTATTTT. Translation gives CASRASGALTDTQYF. The rearrangement uses TRBV2 and TRBJ2-3; 9 bases fit TRBD2. This CDR3 has 15 amino acids. Trimming cost V 6 bases and J 2 bases; bases outside gene matches: 6. CDR1 and CDR2 from the germline V gene are SNHLY and FYNNEI.

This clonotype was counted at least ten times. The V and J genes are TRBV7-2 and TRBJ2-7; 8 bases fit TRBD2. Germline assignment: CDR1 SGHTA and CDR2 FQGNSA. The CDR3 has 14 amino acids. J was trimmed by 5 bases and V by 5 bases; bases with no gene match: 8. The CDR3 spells CASSPLTSVNEQYF. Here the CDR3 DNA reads TGTGCCAGCAGCCCCCTGACTAGCGTTAACGAGCAGTACTTC. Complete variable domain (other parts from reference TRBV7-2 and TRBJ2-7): GAGVSQSPSNKVTEKGKDVELRCDPISGHTALYWYRQSLGQGLEFLIYFQGNSAPDKSGLPSDRFSAERTGGSVSTLTIQRTQQEDSAVYLCASSPLTSVNEQYFGPGTRLTVT.

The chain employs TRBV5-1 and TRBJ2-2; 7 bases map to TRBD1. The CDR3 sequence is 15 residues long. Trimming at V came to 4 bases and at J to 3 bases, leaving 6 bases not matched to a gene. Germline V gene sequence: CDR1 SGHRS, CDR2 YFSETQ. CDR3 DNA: TGCGCCAGCAGCCCACAGGGGCCCGACACCGGGGAGCTGTTTTTT. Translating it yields CASSPQGPDTGELFF.

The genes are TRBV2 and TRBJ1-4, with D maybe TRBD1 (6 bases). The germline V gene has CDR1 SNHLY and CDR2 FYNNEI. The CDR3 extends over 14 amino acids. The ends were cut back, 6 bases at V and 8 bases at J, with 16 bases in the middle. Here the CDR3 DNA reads TGTGCCAGCAGCGAGGGGGGTTTTGGGGAAAAACTGTTTTTT. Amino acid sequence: CASSEGGFGEKLFF.

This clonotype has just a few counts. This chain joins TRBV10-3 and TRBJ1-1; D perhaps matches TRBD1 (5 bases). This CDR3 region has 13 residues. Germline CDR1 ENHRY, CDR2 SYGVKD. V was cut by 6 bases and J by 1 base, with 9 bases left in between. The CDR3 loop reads CAISQTENTEAFF. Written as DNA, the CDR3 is TGTGCCATCAGCCAGACAGAGAACACTGAAGCTTTCTTT.

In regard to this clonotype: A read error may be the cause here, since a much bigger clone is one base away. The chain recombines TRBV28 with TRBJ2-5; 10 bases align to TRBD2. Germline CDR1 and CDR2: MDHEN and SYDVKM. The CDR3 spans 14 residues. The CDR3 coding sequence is TGTGCCGGCATTCAGCGGGGGGGACAAGAGACCCAGTACTTT. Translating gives CAGIQRGGQETQYF.

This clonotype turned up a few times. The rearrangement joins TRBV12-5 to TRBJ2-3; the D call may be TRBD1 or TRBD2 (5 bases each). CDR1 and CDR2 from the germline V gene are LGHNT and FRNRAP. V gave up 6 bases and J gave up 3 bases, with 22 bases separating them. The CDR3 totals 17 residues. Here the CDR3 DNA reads TGTGCTAGTGGGGCGCCTCCAGGACGGGGCGGGACAGATACGCAGTATTTT. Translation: CASGAPPGRGGTDTQYF.

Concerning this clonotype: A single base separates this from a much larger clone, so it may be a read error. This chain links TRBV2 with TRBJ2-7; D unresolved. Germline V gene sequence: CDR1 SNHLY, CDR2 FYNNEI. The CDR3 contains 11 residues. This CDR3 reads CATQESCEQYF. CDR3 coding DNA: TGTGCCACCCAGGAATCCTGCGAGCAGTACTTC.

In DNA, the CDR3 is TGCAGTGCTCTGCGGGGAAACTATGGCTACACCTTC. The encoded protein is CSALRGNYGYTF. The V gene is TRBV20-1, the J gene TRBJ1-2; no firm D call. V lost 5 bases and J 2 bases, leaving 9 bases between the germline ends. Per germline, CDR1 DFQATT and CDR2 SNEGSKA (reference sequence). The CDR3 has 12 residues.

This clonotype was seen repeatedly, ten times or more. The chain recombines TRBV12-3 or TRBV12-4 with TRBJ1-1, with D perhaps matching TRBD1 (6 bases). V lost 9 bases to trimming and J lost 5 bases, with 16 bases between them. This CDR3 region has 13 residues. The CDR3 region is CASTWTARTEAFF. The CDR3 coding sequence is TGTGCCAGTACCTGGACAGCAAGGACTGAAGCTTTCTTT.

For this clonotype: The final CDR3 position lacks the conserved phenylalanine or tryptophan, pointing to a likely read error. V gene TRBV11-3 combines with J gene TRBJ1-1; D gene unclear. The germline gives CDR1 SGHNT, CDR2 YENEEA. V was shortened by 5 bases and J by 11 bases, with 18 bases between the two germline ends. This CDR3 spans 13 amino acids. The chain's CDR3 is CASSTGLDERAFS. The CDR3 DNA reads TGTGCCAGCAGCACGGGCCTTGATGAGAGGGCTTTCTCT.

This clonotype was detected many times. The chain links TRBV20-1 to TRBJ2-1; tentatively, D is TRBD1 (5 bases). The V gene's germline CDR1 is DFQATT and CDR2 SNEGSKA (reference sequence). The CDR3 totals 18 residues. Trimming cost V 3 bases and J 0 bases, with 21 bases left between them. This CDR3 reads CSASPFRQPLSSYNEQFF. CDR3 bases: TGCAGTGCTAGTCCCTTTCGACAGCCCCTCTCCTCCTACAATGAGCAGTTCTTC.

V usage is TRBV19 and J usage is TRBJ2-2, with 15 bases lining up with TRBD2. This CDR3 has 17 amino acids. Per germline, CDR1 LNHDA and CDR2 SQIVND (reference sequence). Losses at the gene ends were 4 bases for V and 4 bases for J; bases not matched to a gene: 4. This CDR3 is CASSTGTSGGITGELFF. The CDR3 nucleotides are TGTGCCAGTAGTACCGGGACTAGCGGGGGGATCACCGGGGAGCTGTTTTTT.

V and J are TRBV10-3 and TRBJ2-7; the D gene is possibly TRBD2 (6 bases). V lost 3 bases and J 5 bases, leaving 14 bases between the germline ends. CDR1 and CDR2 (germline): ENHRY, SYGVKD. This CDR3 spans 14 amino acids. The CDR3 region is CAISDTGTEDEQYF. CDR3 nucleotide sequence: TGTGCCATCAGTGACACCGGGACTGAAGACGAGCAGTACTTC.

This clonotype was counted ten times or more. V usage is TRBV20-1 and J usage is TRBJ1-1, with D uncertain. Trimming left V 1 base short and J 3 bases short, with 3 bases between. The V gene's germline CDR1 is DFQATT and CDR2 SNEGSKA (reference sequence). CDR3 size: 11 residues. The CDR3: CSARGDTEAFF. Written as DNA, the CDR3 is TGCAGTGCTAGAGGGGACACTGAAGCTTTCTTT.

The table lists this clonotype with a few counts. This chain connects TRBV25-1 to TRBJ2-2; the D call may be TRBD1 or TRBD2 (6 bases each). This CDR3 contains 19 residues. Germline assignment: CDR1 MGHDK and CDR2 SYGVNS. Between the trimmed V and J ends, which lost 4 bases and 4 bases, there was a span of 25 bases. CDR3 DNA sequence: TGTGCCAGCAGTGTCTCAATAGGGGGACTGATGGGGAGCACCGGGGAGCTGTTTTTT. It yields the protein CASSVSIGGLMGSTGELFF.

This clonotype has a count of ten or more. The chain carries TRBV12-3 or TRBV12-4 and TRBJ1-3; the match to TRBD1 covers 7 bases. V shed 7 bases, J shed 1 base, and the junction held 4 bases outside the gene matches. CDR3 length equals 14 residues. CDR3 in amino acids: CASTNRGSGNTIYF. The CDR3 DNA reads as TGTGCCAGCACCAACAGGGGATCTGGAAACACCATATATTTT.

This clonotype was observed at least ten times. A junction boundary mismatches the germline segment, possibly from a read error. The CDR3 protein is CASSPIDRRNTEAFF. The CDR3, as DNA: TGTGCCAGCAGCCCAATAGACAGGAGGAACACTGAAGCTTTCTTT. This chain links TRBV5-1 with TRBJ1-1; maybe TRBD1 (6 bases). Germline V gene sequence: CDR1 SGHRS, CDR2 YFSETQ. CDR3 length: 15 amino acids. Combining the CDR3 with reference TRBV5-1 and TRBJ1-1 gives the whole variable domain KAGVTQTPRYLIKTRGQQVTLSCSPISGHRSVSWYQQTPGQGLQFLFEYFSETQRNKGNFPGRFSGRQFSNSRSEMNVSTLELGDSALYLCASSPIDRRNTEAFFGQGTRLTVV.

The CDR3 spells CASRRQGDNYGYTF. The CDR3 nucleotides are TGTGCCAGCAGGAGACAGGGGGATAACTATGGCTACACCTTC. This chain uses TRBV2 with TRBJ1-2; TRBD1 agrees at 9 bases. CDR3 length equals 14 residues. Per germline, CDR1 SNHLY and CDR2 FYNNEI. V shed 6 bases and J 1 base; nucleotides not matched to a gene: 3.

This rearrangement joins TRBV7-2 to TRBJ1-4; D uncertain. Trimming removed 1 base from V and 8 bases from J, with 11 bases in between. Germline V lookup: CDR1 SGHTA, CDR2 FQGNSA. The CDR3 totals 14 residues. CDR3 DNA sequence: TGTGCCAGCAGCTTAGACTCTCAATACGAAAAACTGTTTTTT. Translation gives CASSLDSQYEKLFF.

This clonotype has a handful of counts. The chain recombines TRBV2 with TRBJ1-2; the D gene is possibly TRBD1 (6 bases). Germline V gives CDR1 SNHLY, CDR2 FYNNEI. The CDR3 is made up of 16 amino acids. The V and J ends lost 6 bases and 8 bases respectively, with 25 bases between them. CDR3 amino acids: CASRGRHRTAFWGYTF. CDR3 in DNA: TGTGCCAGCAGGGGTAGGCATAGGACAGCCTTTTGGGGCTACACCTTC.